This passage covers 10 T cell receptor beta chains from one sample sequenced in a study of metastatic and nonmetastatic thyroid tumors. Patients were all untreated before their thyroid surgery. TCRdb re-called the PCR reads through MiXCR. The sample carries over 10,000 clones, about 33% recorded once. Sequenced input: tumor tissue. The receptors come from a female donor with papillary thyroid cancer or a benign thyroid nodule (not recorded which). Some clones in this sample may be carry-over from other donors' samples.

As for this clone: One end of the junction varies from germline; a read error may be responsible. The chain employs TRBV6-2 or TRBV6-3 and TRBJ2-3, with D perhaps given as TRBD1 or TRBD2 (5 bases each). From germline, CDR1 is MNHEY and CDR2 SVGEGT. CDR3 size: 13 residues. Written as DNA, the CDR3 is TGTGCCAGCAGTTACAGGGAGACAGATACTCAGTATTTT. It translates to CASSYRETDTQYF.

This sequence joins TRBV6-2 or TRBV6-3 and TRBJ2-5, with D possibly being TRBD1 (6 bases). This CDR3 spans 14 amino acids. Germline assignment: CDR1 MNHEY and CDR2 SVGEGT. V gave up 6 bases and J gave up 1 base, with 12 bases separating them. The CDR3 coding sequence is TGTGCCAGCAGGTATAGGGACATCCAAGAGACCCAGTACTTC. Amino acid sequence: CASRYRDIQETQYF.

In its sample, this clone ranks as medium-sized (0.01 to 0.1%). The chain employs TRBV28 and TRBJ2-3; D perhaps matches TRBD2 (6 bases). CDR3 length: 16 residues. Trimming removed 6 bases at V and 0 bases at J, with 16 bases between. Germline V gives CDR1 MDHEN, CDR2 SYDVKM. CDR3: CASSPMRGTSTDTQYF. The CDR3 DNA sequence: TGTGCCAGCAGCCCCATGAGAGGGACTAGCACAGATACGCAGTATTTT.

The rearrangement links TRBV11-2 to TRBJ1-2; 9 bases are a match to TRBD1. Germline CDR1 SGHAT, CDR2 FQNNGV. This CDR3 spans 14 amino acids. Germline trimming cut 7 bases from V and 6 bases from J; bases unmatched to any gene: 9. The CDR3 coding sequence is TGTGCCAGCATGCCCTTGGACAGGGGACATGGCTACACCTTC. Translation: CASMPLDRGHGYTF.

Judged by abundance, this clone is medium-sized. V gene TRBV12-5 combines with J gene TRBJ2-2; the D gene is possibly TRBD2 (6 bases). Trimming removed 6 bases from V and 4 bases from J, with 15 bases in between. The V gene's germline CDR1 is LGHNT and CDR2 FRNRAP. The CDR3 loop spans 15 amino acids. CDR3 DNA sequence: TGTGCTAGTGGCGCGCCGGGACTCCCCACCGGGGAGCTGTTTTTT. Amino acids: CASGAPGLPTGELFF. Variable domain in full (rest from reference TRBV12-5 and TRBJ2-2): DARVTQTPRHKVTEMGQEVTMRCQPILGHNTVFWYRQTMMQGLELLAYFRNRAPLDDSGMPKDRFSAEMPDATLATLKIQPSEPRDSAVYFCASGAPGLPTGELFFGEGSRLTVL.

The chain links TRBV7-8 to TRBJ2-7; 11 nucleotides match TRBD2. The ends lost 5 bases at V and 4 bases at J; junction bases unmatched: 7. This CDR3 contains 15 residues. The germline V gene encodes CDR1 SGHVS and CDR2 FQNEAQ. This chain's CDR3 is CASSPTTSGIYEQYF. The CDR3 nucleotides read TGTGCCAGCAGCCCGACGACTAGCGGGATATACGAGCAGTACTTC.

With respect to this clone: The missing conserved phenylalanine or tryptophan at the end of this CDR3 makes a read error likely. The CDR3 sequence is CASSSAGGSEAFS. CDR3 nucleotide sequence: TGTGCCAGCAGTTCAGCAGGGGGTAGTGAAGCTTTCTCT. The J gene is TRBJ1-1, the V gene TRBV27, with 7 nucleotides matching TRBD1. CDR1 is MNHEY, CDR2 SMNVEV, per germline (reference sequence). With V trimmed by 4 bases and J by 7 bases, 6 bases remained unmatched. This CDR3 is 13 amino acids long.

The J gene is TRBJ1-6, the V gene TRBV6-1, with D unclear. Trimming removed 4 bases from V and 7 bases from J, with 14 bases in between. CDR1 MNHNS and CDR2 SASEGT come from the germline V gene. CDR3 length: 15 amino acids. In DNA form, the CDR3 reads TGTGCCAGCAGTGCCTCCTGGGCTCAGAATTCACCCCTCCACTTT. Amino acid sequence: CASSASWAQNSPLHF.

This chain uses TRBV5-1 with TRBJ1-2; D perhaps matches TRBD1 (6 bases). The CDR3 is made up of 16 amino acids. From germline, CDR1 is SGHRS and CDR2 YFSETQ. The V and J ends lost 4 bases and 1 base respectively, with 17 bases between them. The CDR3 bases are TGCGCCAGCAGCAAGGACAGCAGGACTTATAACTATGGCTACACCTTC. It encodes CASSKDSRTYNYGYTF.

This clone was detected only a few times. This chain links TRBV27 with TRBJ1-5; D not resolved. The V end lost 10 bases, the J end lost 3 bases, and 13 bases lay between the germline ends. This CDR3 comprises 13 residues. Per germline, CDR1 MNHEY and CDR2 SMNVEV (reference sequence). CDR3 nucleotide sequence: TGTGCCACCTCAGCACTGAACAATCAGCCCCAGCATTTT. As protein: CATSALNNQPQHF.